Listed below are T cell receptor beta chains from one sample, sequenced in a study of read filtering for tumor transcriptome and immune sequencing. Each CDR3 protein gets one entry after TCRdb re-called the reads with MiXCR. Among about 90,000 distinct CDR3 sequences listed, more than 9% were seen once. The specimen was a population of CD138-negative cells sorted from bone marrow. Receptors were obtained from a donor older than 35 with multiple myeloma. Each CDR3 is given with its conserved first and last residue. D genes are given only for firm matches. Some rows have no size entry. The others give once, few or many, or a class for an expanded clone.

CDR3aa	CDR3nt	j_gene	abundance	d_gene	v_gene
CASSQGQGDEQYF	TGTGCCAGCAGCCAGGGACAGGGTGACGAGCAGTACTTC	TRBJ2-7	many	TRBD1	TRBV5-5
CASSLEVGHTEAFF	TGCGCCAGCAGCTTAGAAGTGGGTCACACTGAAGCTTTCTTT	TRBJ1-1	many	NA	TRBV5-1
CASHSPGAGELFF	TGCGCCAGCCACTCCCCAGGTGCCGGGGAGCTGTTTTTT	TRBJ2-2	many	NA	TRBV5-1
CASSIGLAGGPWFF	TGTGCCAGCAGCATCGGACTAGCGGGAGGCCCGTGGTTCTTC	TRBJ2-1	many	TRBD2	TRBV6-5
CASSPTTTGTYEQYF	TGCGCCAGCAGCCCCACCACCACAGGGACCTACGAGCAGTACTTC	TRBJ2-7	many	NA	TRBV4-1
CASSFQGANTEAFF	TGTGCCAGCAGTTTTCAGGGGGCGAACACTGAAGCTTTCTTT	TRBJ1-1	many	TRBD1	TRBV12-3/TRBV12-4
CASSPVWASSGFYEQYF	TGTGCCAGCAGTCCCGTATGGGCCTCCTCGGGATTCTACGAGCAGTACTTC	TRBJ2-7	many	NA	TRBV6-1
CASSQVPMGTQYF	TGCGCCAGCAGCCAAGTCCCGATGGGGACCCAGTACTTC	TRBJ2-5	NA	NA	TRBV4-1
CAWTLTDYNEQFF	TGTGCCTGGACCCTGACGGACTACAATGAGCAGTTCTTC	TRBJ2-1	many	NA	TRBV30
CASSRQGTAFQETQYF	TGTGCCAGCAGCAGACAGGGGACCGCATTCCAAGAGACCCAGTACTTC	TRBJ2-5	many	TRBD1	TRBV12-3/TRBV12-4
CASSMVAEQFF	TGTGCCAGTAGTATGGTTGCTGAGCAGTTCTTC	TRBJ2-1	NA	NA	TRBV19
CASSITGANTEAFF	TGCGCCAGCAGCATTACAGGGGCTAACACTGAAGCTTTCTTT	TRBJ1-1	many	TRBD1	TRBV5-1
CASSITRRETQYF	TGTGCCAGTAGTATAACAAGGAGAGAGACCCAGTACTTC	TRBJ2-5	many	NA	TRBV19
CSASMEVGTEAFF	TGCAGTGCTAGTATGGAAGTGGGCACTGAAGCTTTCTTT	TRBJ1-1	many	NA	TRBV20-1
CASSLVGRADTQYF	TGTGCCAGCAGCTTAGTTGGGAGGGCAGATACGCAGTATTTT	TRBJ2-3	many	TRBD2	TRBV7-8
CSVDRGDYQYF	TGCAGCGTTGATCGAGGGGACTACCAGTATTTT	TRBJ2-3	many	TRBD2	TRBV29-1
CASSYGSGGYEQYF	TGTGCCAGCAGTTACGGTTCGGGCGGCTACGAGCAGTACTTC	TRBJ2-7	many	NA	TRBV6-6
CASSEEPRAEAFF	TGTGCCAGCAGTGAAGAACCCCGGGCAGAAGCTTTCTTT	TRBJ1-1	NA	NA	TRBV6-1
CASSLGGKSTDTQYF	TGCGCCAGCAGCTTGGGCGGGAAGAGCACAGATACGCAGTATTTT	TRBJ2-3	NA	NA	TRBV5-1
CASSLFLNTGELFF	TGTGCCAGCAGTTTATTTCTGAACACCGGGGAGCTGTTTTTT	TRBJ2-2	few	NA	TRBV12-3/TRBV12-4
CASTPLTGVRYNEQFF	TGTGCCAGCACCCCCCTCACGGGAGTTCGCTACAATGAGCAGTTCTTC	TRBJ2-1	many	NA	TRBV5-6
CAGRRQGASGANVLTF	TGTGCCGGCCGACGACAGGGGGCGAGTGGGGCCAACGTCCTGACTTTC	TRBJ2-6	few	TRBD1	TRBV6-2/TRBV6-3
CASSLAGDQETQYF	TGTGCCAGCAGCTTAGCGGGAGATCAAGAGACCCAGTACTTC	TRBJ2-5	NA	NA	TRBV11-3
CASSPEGLSGAEAFF	TGCGCCAGCAGCCCGGAGGGACTTAGTGGGGCTGAAGCTTTCTTT	TRBJ1-1	few	NA	TRBV5-1
CASREGASNTGELFF	TGTGCCAGCAGGGAAGGGGCATCGAACACCGGGGAGCTGTTTTTT	TRBJ2-2	many	NA	TRBV6-1
CSVLGLDTDTQYF	TGCAGCGTTCTGGGACTAGACACAGATACGCAGTATTTT	TRBJ2-3	few	TRBD2	TRBV29-1
CASSLPAGGYNEQFF	TGCGCCAGCAGCTTGCCAGCGGGAGGCTACAATGAGCAGTTCTTC	TRBJ2-1	many	TRBD2	TRBV5-1
CSARVGGSGYTF	TGCAGTGCTAGAGTGGGGGGTTCTGGCTACACCTTC	TRBJ1-2	many	NA	TRBV20-1
CASSPGLATYNEQFF	TGTGCCAGCAGTCCGGGACTAGCGACCTACAATGAGCAGTTCTTC	TRBJ2-1	many	TRBD2	TRBV12-3/TRBV12-4
CASSMRRELSDTQYF	TGTGCCAGTAGTATGCGGCGGGAGTTGTCAGATACGCAGTATTTT	TRBJ2-3	many	TRBD2	TRBV19
CASSVASGSTYNEQFF	TGTGCCAGCAGCGTAGCCAGCGGGAGTACCTACAATGAGCAGTTCTTC	TRBJ2-1	many	TRBD2	TRBV9
CASSYFKGLGVETQYF	TGTGCCAGCAGTTACTTTAAAGGACTAGGGGTGGAGACCCAGTACTTC	TRBJ2-5	many	TRBD2	TRBV6-5
CASSQGGYNEQFF	TGTGCCAGCAGCCAAGGCGGCTACAATGAGCAGTTCTTC	TRBJ2-1	many	NA	TRBV7-2
CASSDSDSPYNEQFF	TGTGCCAGCAGTGACTCGGACTCCCCATACAATGAGCAGTTCTTC	TRBJ2-1	few	NA	TRBV6-4
CASSQVEAGVAEQYF	TGTGCCAGCAGCCAAGTTGAAGCGGGAGTCGCCGAGCAGTACTTC	TRBJ2-7	NA	TRBD2	TRBV3-1
CSANKAQSYEQYF	TGCAGTGCTAATAAGGCACAGAGCTACGAGCAGTACTTC	TRBJ2-7	many	NA	TRBV20-1
CASSSNRLAGGETQYF	TGTGCCAGCAGTTCCAATCGACTAGCGGGAGGAGAGACCCAGTACTTC	TRBJ2-5	many	TRBD2	TRBV28
CSVWDSVSGANVLTF	TGCAGCGTTTGGGACTCTGTCTCTGGGGCCAACGTCCTGACTTTC	TRBJ2-6	many	NA	TRBV29-1
CASSVGAFNSPLHF	TGTGCCAGCAGTGTTGGAGCTTTCAATTCACCCCTCCACTTT	TRBJ1-6	many	NA	TRBV6-4
CASSLLGGVGETQYF	TGCGCCAGCAGCCTCCTTGGGGGAGTGGGAGAGACCCAGTACTTC	TRBJ2-5	many	NA	TRBV5-1
CSARSGSQAKNIQYF	TGCAGTGCTAGGTCTGGGTCCCAAGCCAAAAACATTCAGTACTTC	TRBJ2-4	NA	NA	TRBV20-1
CASSSTSGTTYQETQYF	TGTGCCAGCAGCTCGACTAGCGGGACAACTTACCAAGAGACCCAGTACTTC	TRBJ2-5	many	TRBD2	TRBV11-3
CASSPGTSAYTDTQYF	TGTGCCAGCAGCCCGGGGACTAGCGCCTACACAGATACGCAGTATTTT	TRBJ2-3	many	TRBD2	TRBV7-9
CSAREGTTEAFF	TGCAGTGCTAGAGAAGGAACCACTGAAGCTTTCTTT	TRBJ1-1	many	NA	TRBV20-1
CASGLATSGTKGETQYF	TGTGCTAGTGGTTTGGCGACTAGCGGGACGAAGGGGGAGACCCAGTACTTC	TRBJ2-5	many	TRBD2	TRBV12-5
CASSLRADTGELFF	TGTGCCAGCAGCTTAAGAGCAGACACCGGGGAGCTGTTTTTT	TRBJ2-2	many	NA	TRBV7-3
CASSLAGTNTEALF	TGTGCCAGCAGTTTAGCCGGGACTAACACTGAAGCTCTCTTT	TRBJ1-1	NA	NA	TRBV12-3/TRBV12-4
CASMIRGNTGELFF	TGCGCCAGCATGATCCGGGGAAACACCGGGGAGCTGTTTTTT	TRBJ2-2	many	NA	TRBV5-1
CSAAGGHSTDTQYF	TGCAGTGCAGCCGGCGGGCACAGCACAGATACGCAGTATTTT	TRBJ2-3	NA	NA	TRBV20-1
CAIRRDFNYNEQFF	TGTGCCATCAGGAGGGACTTCAACTACAATGAGCAGTTCTTT	TRBJ2-1	many	NA	TRBV10-3
CSATPGQRLFYEQYF	TGCAGTGCGACCCCGGGACAGCGTCTGTTCTACGAGCAGTACTTC	TRBJ2-7	many	TRBD1	TRBV20-1
CASSLRFYMPPANTGELFF	TGCGCCAGCAGCCTACGATTTTATATGCCACCCGCGAACACCGGGGAGCTGTTTTTT	TRBJ2-2	many	NA	TRBV5-1
CASSLQYGQGNYEQYF	TGTGCCAGCAGTTTACAATACGGACAAGGGAACTACGAGCAGTACTTC	TRBJ2-7	many	NA	TRBV28